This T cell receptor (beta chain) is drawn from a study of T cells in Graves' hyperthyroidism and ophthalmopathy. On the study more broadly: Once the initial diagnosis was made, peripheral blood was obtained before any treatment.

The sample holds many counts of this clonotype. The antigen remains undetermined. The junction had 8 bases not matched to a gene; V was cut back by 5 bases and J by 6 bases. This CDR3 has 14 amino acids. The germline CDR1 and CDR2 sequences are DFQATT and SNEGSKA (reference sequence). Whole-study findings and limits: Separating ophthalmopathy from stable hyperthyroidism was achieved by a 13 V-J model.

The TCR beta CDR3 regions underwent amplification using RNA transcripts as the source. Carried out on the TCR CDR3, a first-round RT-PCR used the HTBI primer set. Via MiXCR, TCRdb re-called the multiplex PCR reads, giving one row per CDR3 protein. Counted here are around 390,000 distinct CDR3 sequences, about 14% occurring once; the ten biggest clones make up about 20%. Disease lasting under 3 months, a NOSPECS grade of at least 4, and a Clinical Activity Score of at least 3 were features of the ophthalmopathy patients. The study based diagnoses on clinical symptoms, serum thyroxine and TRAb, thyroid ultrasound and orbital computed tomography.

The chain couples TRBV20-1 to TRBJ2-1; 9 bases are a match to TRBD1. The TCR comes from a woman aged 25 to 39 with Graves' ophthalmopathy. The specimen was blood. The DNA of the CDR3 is TGCAGTGCTGATCCGCCGACAGGGGGCAATGAGCAGTTCTTC. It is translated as CSADPPTGGNEQFF.